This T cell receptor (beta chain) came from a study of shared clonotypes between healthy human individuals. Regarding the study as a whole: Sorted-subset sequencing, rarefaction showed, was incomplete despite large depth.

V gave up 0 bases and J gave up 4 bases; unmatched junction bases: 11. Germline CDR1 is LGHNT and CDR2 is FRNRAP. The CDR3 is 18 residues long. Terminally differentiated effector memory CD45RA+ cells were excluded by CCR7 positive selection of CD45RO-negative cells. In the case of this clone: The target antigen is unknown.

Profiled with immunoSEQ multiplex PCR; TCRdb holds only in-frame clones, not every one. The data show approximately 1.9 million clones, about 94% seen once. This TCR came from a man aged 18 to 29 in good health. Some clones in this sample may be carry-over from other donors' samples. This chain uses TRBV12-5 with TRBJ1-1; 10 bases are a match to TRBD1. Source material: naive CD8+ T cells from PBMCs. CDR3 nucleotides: TGTGCTAGTGGTTTGGTGAGTCTGGGGACAGGGGAGATCACTGAAGCTTTCTTT. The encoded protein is CASGLVSLGTGEITEAFF.